The entry below describes one T cell receptor (beta chain). The target antigen is unknown. Germline lookup yields CDR1 SGDLS and CDR2 YYNGEE. The CDR3 covers 15 residues. V shed 0 bases and J shed 5 bases, with 14 bases lying between them. This entry is derived from a study of Graves' ophthalmopathy and Graves' hyperthyroidism. Findings and caveats of the study: For predicting ophthalmopathy progression, the model had roughly 64% sensitivity and around 72% specificity. A model of 13 signatures distinguished ophthalmopathy from stable hyperthyroidism at 85% to 90% sensitivity and 81.08% specificity. Most thyroid clonotypes with frequency above 0.001 were detected in blood too.

No donor had other autoimmune disease, uncontrolled infection, pregnancy or lactation. Amplification of the TCR beta CDR3 regions used RNA transcripts (as template). HTBI primers were used in a first-round RT-PCR, which preceded a second-round multiplex PCR. TCRdb re-derived calls from the multiplex PCR reads in MiXCR, one entry per CDR3 protein. The top ten hold less than 55% of the sample, which has about 740,000 distinct CDR3 sequences, roughly 41% seen once. The sequenced sample consisted of peripheral blood. V usage is TRBV9 and J usage is TRBJ2-5; the D gene is possibly TRBD2 (7 bases). This sequence originates from an adult man with Graves' ophthalmopathy. CDR3 DNA: TGTGCCAGCAGCGTAGGGGCGGGGGCAGCGGAGACCCAGTACTTC. Translating gives CASSVGAGAAETQYF. Supplemented by reference TRBV9 and TRBJ2-5, the full variable domain reads DSGVTQTPKHLITATGQRVTLRCSPRSGDLSVYWYQQSLDQGLQFLIQYYNGEERAKGNILERFSAQQFPDLHSELNLSSLELGDSALYFCASSVGAGAAETQYFGPGTRLLVL.